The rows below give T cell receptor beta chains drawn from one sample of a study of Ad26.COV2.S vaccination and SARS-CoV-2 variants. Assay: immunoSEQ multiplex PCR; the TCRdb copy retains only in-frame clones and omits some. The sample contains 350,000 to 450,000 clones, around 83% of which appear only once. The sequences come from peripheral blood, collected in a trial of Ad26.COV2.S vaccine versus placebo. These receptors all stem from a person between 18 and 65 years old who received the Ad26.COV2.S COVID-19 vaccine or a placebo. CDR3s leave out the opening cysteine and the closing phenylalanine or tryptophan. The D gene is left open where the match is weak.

cdr3_aa: ASSYSSTGMNTEAF
v_call: TRBV6-6
j_call: TRBJ1-1
d_call: -

cdr3_aa: ASSQGLAGELGSYEQY
v_call: TRBV6-2/TRBV6-3
j_call: TRBJ2-7
d_call: TRBD2

cdr3_aa: ASSLTSGGETQY
v_call: TRBV5-6
j_call: TRBJ2-5
d_call: TRBD2

cdr3_aa: SVEPPQGRPRKNTGELF
v_call: TRBV29-1
j_call: TRBJ2-2
d_call: -

cdr3_aa: ASSHSDREQGQPQH
v_call: TRBV3-1/TRBV3-2
j_call: TRBJ1-5
d_call: TRBD1

cdr3_aa: AIRLQGPDTQY
v_call: TRBV10-3
j_call: TRBJ2-3
d_call: -

cdr3_aa: AISESRGDQPQH
v_call: TRBV10-3
j_call: TRBJ1-5
d_call: -

cdr3_aa: ASSLWNYEQY
v_call: TRBV12-3/TRBV12-4
j_call: TRBJ2-7
d_call: -

cdr3_aa: AVTGTSGIKYNEQF
v_call: TRBV5-4
j_call: TRBJ2-1
d_call: TRBD2

cdr3_aa: ASRGLAGDNEQF
v_call: TRBV3-1/TRBV3-2
j_call: TRBJ2-1
d_call: TRBD2

cdr3_aa: ASSEALDEVSRYT
v_call: TRBV6-1
j_call: TRBJ1-2
d_call: -

cdr3_aa: ASNGETQY
v_call: TRBV7-6
j_call: TRBJ2-5
d_call: -

cdr3_aa: ASTRTTIYEQY
v_call: TRBV7-2
j_call: TRBJ2-7
d_call: -

cdr3_aa: ASSGQQGAQETQY
v_call: TRBV18
j_call: TRBJ2-5
d_call: -

cdr3_aa: ASSQVSGTVSSYEQY
v_call: TRBV4-1
j_call: TRBJ2-7
d_call: TRBD1

cdr3_aa: ASSYSRSYTEAF
v_call: TRBV6-5
j_call: TRBJ1-1
d_call: -

cdr3_aa: ASTASGRETQY
v_call: TRBV6-5
j_call: TRBJ2-5
d_call: TRBD2

cdr3_aa: ASSTGQGINYGYT
v_call: TRBV7-9
j_call: TRBJ1-2
d_call: TRBD1

cdr3_aa: ASSEAWTGSGNTIY
v_call: TRBV6-1
j_call: TRBJ1-3
d_call: TRBD1

cdr3_aa: ASIPGQASSYEQY
v_call: TRBV28
j_call: TRBJ2-7
d_call: TRBD1

cdr3_aa: ASNWDRSPIYGYT
v_call: TRBV6-5
j_call: TRBJ1-2
d_call: TRBD1

cdr3_aa: AWSFGGNTEAF
v_call: TRBV30
j_call: TRBJ1-1
d_call: -

cdr3_aa: ASSPMGQSEQQY
v_call: TRBV18
j_call: TRBJ2-7
d_call: TRBD1

cdr3_aa: ASSLAPGEGTEAF
v_call: TRBV5-4
j_call: TRBJ1-1
d_call: -

cdr3_aa: AWGLYNSPLH
v_call: TRBV30
j_call: TRBJ1-6
d_call: -

cdr3_aa: ASSLNGETRY
v_call: TRBV18
j_call: TRBJ2-5
d_call: -

cdr3_aa: ASRGQGAYEQY
v_call: TRBV12-3/TRBV12-4
j_call: TRBJ2-7
d_call: TRBD1

cdr3_aa: AWSANLLTPGQGAHNEQF
v_call: TRBV30
j_call: TRBJ2-1
d_call: TRBD1

cdr3_aa: ASSLGTGEKLF
v_call: TRBV5-1
j_call: TRBJ1-4
d_call: -

cdr3_aa: ASGTGGTGELF
v_call: TRBV6-5
j_call: TRBJ2-2
d_call: TRBD1

cdr3_aa: ASNHDRENSPLH
v_call: TRBV19
j_call: TRBJ1-6
d_call: TRBD1

cdr3_aa: ASSLAVRVDNSPLH
v_call: TRBV5-5
j_call: TRBJ1-6
d_call: -

cdr3_aa: ASGLWGDRSRSGELF
v_call: TRBV12-5
j_call: TRBJ2-2
d_call: TRBD1

cdr3_aa: ASRTGGTANSPLH
v_call: TRBV5-4
j_call: TRBJ1-6
d_call: TRBD1

cdr3_aa: ASSFDVGASGANVLT
v_call: TRBV5-6
j_call: TRBJ2-6
d_call: -

cdr3_aa: ASSDGPSGSYEQY
v_call: TRBV6-1
j_call: TRBJ2-7
d_call: TRBD2

cdr3_aa: ASSLGQGDYGYT
v_call: TRBV5-1
j_call: TRBJ1-2
d_call: TRBD1

cdr3_aa: ASSRANTDTQY
v_call: TRBV4-3
j_call: TRBJ2-3
d_call: -

cdr3_aa: AIKDGLNQPQH
v_call: TRBV10-3
j_call: TRBJ1-5
d_call: -

cdr3_aa: ASSFDRNTGELF
v_call: TRBV27
j_call: TRBJ2-2
d_call: -

cdr3_aa: SVEGAGVTEAF
v_call: TRBV29-1
j_call: TRBJ1-1
d_call: TRBD1

cdr3_aa: ASTGADQPQH
v_call: TRBV2
j_call: TRBJ1-5
d_call: -

cdr3_aa: ASSQFLLGPTTNEKLF
v_call: TRBV3-1/TRBV3-2
j_call: TRBJ1-4
d_call: -

cdr3_aa: ASSSRGPSSYNEQF
v_call: TRBV7-8
j_call: TRBJ2-1
d_call: -

cdr3_aa: ASSSYSRRSISNEQF
v_call: TRBV7-9
j_call: TRBJ2-1
d_call: -

cdr3_aa: ASSSESLREQY
v_call: TRBV19
j_call: TRBJ2-7
d_call: -

cdr3_aa: ASKLNMNTEAF
v_call: TRBV12-3/TRBV12-4
j_call: TRBJ1-1
d_call: -

cdr3_aa: ASSSVATEAF
v_call: TRBV5-1
j_call: TRBJ1-1
d_call: -

cdr3_aa: ASSAGTGLYNEQF
v_call: TRBV9
j_call: TRBJ2-1
d_call: TRBD1

cdr3_aa: ASSRDIYSVGNTNTGELF
v_call: TRBV7-7
j_call: TRBJ2-2
d_call: -

cdr3_aa: ASSWLRHDNTQY
v_call: TRBV6-2/TRBV6-3
j_call: TRBJ2-3
d_call: -